This TCR beta chain was sequenced in a study of CXCR3-negative and CXCR3-positive naive CD8 T cells. Study at large: Around 140 million TRB reads were obtained overall (about 1.5 +/- 0.3 million per library).

The CDR3 has 11 residues. Germline CDR1 reads MGHDK; CDR2 reads SYGVNS. The libraries of TRB cDNA were constructed through 5' RACE using UMI labels. TCRdb reprocessed the 5' RACE reads and keeps a single row for each CDR3 protein, giving no DNA. The sample table includes tens of thousands of distinct CDR3 sequences. With respect to this clonotype: What it recognizes is unknown.

General study results and limits: TRBV-TRBJ usage matched between naive CXCR3-negative and CXCR3-positive cells but not between memory cells.

The chain has TRBV25-1 and TRBJ2-5. Sequenced input: memory CD8+ T cells from blood. The clonotype comes from a human donor in good health. Some clones in this sample may be carry-over from other donors' samples. CDR3 region: CASSGTETQYF.